This record looks at one TCR beta chain sequence and its context. The antigen remains unidentified. The sample belongs to a study of beta chain features in type 1 diabetes. About the study: Across all samples, fewer than 120,000,000 sorted cells were examined.

The CDR3 covers 14 residues. Germline CDR1 reads SQVTM; CDR2 reads ANQGSEA. The trim removed 2 bases at V and 7 bases at J, leaving 9 bases unmatched. The study's findings and limits: Moderate but significant shortening of TCRB CDR3s was recorded in all four CD4+ subsets from Type 1 diabetes patients.

Every isolated RNA sample was fully reverse transcribed, so sequencing captured expressed TCRB transcripts. It was found that naive, central memory and regulatory T cell samples averaged about 3.4 million reads. Profiled with immunoSEQ multiplex PCR; TCRdb holds only in-frame clones, not every one. This repertoire shows 150,000 to 200,000 clones, approximately 10% found once; its top ten account for under 0.75%. The sequenced sample was central memory CD4+ T cells from blood. This TCR came from a woman aged 25 to 39 with type 1 diabetes. The V call is TRBV29-1, the J call TRBJ1-2; TRBD1 aligns across 8 bases. The CDR3 protein is CSVELGQGDGGYTF. The CDR3 nucleotides read TGCAGCGTTGAACTAGGACAGGGCGATGGTGGCTACACCTTC.